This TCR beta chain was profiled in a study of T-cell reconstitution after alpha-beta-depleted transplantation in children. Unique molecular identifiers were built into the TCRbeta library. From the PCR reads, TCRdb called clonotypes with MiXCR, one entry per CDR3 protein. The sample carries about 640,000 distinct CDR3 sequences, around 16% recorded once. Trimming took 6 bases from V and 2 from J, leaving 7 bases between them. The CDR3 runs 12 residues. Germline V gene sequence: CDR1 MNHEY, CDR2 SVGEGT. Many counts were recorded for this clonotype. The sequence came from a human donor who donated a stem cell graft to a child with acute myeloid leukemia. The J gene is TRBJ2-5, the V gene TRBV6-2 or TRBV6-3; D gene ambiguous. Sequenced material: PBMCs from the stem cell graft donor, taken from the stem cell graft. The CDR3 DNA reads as TGTGCCAGCAGCTATGGGCAAGAGACCCAGTACTTC. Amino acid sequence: CASSYGQETQYF.